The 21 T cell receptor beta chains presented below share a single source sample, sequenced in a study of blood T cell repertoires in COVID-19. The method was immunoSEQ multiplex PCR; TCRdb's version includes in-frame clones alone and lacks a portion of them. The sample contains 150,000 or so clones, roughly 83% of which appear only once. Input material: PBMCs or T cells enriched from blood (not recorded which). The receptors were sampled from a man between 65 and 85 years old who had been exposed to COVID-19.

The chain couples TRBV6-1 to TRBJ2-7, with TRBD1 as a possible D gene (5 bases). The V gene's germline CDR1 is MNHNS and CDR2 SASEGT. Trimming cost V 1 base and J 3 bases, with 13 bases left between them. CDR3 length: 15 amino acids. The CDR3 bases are TGTGCCAGCAGTGAAGGGTTACAGGAAGTCTACGAGCAGTACTTC. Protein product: CASSEGLQEVYEQYF.

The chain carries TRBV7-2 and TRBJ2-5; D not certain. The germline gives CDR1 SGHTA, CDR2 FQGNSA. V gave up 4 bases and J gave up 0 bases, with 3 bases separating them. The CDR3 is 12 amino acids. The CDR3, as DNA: TGTGCCAGCAGCTACTACCAAGAGACCCAGTACTTC. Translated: CASSYYQETQYF.

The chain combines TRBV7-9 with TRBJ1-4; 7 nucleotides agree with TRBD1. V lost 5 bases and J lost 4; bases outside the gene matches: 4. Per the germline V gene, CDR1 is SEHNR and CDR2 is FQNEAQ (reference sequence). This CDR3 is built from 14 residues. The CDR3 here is CASSPGTVNEKLFF. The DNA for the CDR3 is TGTGCCAGCAGCCCGGGGACAGTTAATGAAAAACTGTTTTTT.

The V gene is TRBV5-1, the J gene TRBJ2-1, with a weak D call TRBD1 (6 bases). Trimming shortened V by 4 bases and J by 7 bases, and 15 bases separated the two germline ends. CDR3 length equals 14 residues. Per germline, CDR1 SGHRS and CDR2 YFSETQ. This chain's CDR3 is CASSPGQIGNEQFF. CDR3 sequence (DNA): TGCGCCAGCAGCCCCGGACAGATTGGGAATGAGCAGTTCTTC.

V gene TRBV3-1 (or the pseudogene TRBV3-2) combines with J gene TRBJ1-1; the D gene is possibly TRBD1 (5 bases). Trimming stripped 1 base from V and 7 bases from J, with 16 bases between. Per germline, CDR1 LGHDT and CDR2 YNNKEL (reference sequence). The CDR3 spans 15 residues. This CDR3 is CASSQGGREKIEAFF. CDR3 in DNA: TGTGCCAGCAGCCAAGGGGGCAGGGAAAAGATTGAAGCTTTCTTT.

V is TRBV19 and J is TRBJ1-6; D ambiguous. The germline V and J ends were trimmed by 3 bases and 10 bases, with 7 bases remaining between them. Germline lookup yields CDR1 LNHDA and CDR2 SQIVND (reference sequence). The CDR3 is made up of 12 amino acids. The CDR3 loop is CASSMGASPLHF. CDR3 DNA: TGTGCCAGTAGTATGGGCGCATCACCCCTCCACTTT.

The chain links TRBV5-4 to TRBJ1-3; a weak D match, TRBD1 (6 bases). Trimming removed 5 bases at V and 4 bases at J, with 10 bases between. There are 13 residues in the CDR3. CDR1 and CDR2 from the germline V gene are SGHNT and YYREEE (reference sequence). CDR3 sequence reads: CASRPGAGNTIYF. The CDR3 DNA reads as TGTGCCAGCAGGCCAGGGGCCGGAAACACCATATATTTT.

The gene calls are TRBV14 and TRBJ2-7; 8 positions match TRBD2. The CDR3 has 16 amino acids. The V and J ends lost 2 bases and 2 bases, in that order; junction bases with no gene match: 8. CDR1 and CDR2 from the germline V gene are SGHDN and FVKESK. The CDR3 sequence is CASSQLNSGGAYEQYF. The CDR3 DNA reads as TGTGCCAGCAGCCAATTAAATTCGGGAGGGGCCTACGAGCAGTACTTC.

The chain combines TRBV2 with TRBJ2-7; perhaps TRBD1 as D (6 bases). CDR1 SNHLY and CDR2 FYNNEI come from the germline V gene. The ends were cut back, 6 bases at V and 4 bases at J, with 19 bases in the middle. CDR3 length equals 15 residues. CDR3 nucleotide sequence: TGTGCCAGCAGAGACCTCGGCAGGGGCTTTTACGAGCAGTACTTC. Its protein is CASRDLGRGFYEQYF.

The CDR3 nucleotides read TGTGCCAGCAAAAGTTTCGGGGTCTCCACATCCTACGAGCAGTACTTC. Translating gives CASKSFGVSTSYEQYF. The V and J genes are TRBV28 and TRBJ2-7; a weak D match, TRBD2 (5 bases). V was clipped by 7 bases and J by 1 base, with 20 bases between them. Germline assignment: CDR1 MDHEN and CDR2 SYDVKM. The CDR3 covers 16 residues.

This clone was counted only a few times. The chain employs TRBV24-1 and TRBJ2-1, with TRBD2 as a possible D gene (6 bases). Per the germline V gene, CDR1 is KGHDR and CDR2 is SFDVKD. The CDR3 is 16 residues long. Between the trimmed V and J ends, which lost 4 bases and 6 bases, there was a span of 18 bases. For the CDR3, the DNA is TGTGCCACCAGTGAACCCGGGACTCGAGACACCAATGAGCAGTTCTTC. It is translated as CATSEPGTRDTNEQFF.

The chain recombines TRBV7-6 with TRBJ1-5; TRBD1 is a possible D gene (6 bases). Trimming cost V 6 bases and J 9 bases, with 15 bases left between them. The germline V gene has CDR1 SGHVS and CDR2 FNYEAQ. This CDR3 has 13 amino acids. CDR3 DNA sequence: TGTGCCAGCAGTTCTCAGGGGAGTGGGCCCCAGCATTTT. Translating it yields CASSSQGSGPQHF.

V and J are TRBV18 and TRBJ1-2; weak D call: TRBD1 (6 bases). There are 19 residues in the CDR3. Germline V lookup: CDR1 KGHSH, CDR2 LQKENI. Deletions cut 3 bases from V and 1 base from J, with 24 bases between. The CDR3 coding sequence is TGTGCCAGCTCACCTTCGCAGGCGGGGGGCGCCTCATTTAACTATGGCTACACCTTC. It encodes CASSPSQAGGASFNYGYTF.

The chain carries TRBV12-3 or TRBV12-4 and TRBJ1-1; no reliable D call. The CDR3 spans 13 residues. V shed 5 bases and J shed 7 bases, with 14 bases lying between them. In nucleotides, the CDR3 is TGTGCCAGCAGTCGCCAACCATTTAGTGAAGCTTTCTTT. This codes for CASSRQPFSEAFF.

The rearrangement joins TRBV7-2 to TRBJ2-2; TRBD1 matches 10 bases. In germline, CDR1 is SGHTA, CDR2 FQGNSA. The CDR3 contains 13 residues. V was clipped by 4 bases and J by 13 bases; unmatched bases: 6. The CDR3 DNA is TGTGCCAGCAGCTCACCGGGACAGGGGTTGCTGTTTTTT. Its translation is CASSSPGQGLLFF. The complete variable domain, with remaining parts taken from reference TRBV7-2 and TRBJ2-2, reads GAGVSQSPSNKVTEKGKDVELRCDPISGHTALYWYRQSLGQGLEFLIYFQGNSAPDKSGLPSDRFSAERTGGSVSTLTIQRTQQEDSAVYLCASSSPGQGLLFFGEGSRLTVL.

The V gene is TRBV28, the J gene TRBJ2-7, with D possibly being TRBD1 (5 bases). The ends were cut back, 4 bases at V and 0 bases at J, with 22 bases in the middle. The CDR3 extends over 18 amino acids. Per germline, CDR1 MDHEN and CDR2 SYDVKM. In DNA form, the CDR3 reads TGTGCCAGCAGTTCCGCTCTTCAGGGAAATGTCGGCTCCTACGAGCAGTACTTC. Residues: CASSSALQGNVGSYEQYF.

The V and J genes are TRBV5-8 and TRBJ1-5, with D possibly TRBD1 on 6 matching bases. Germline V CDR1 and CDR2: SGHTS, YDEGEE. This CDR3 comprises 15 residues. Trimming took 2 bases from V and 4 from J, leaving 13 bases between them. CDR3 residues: CASSFGTGKNQPQHF. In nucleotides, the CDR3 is TGTGCCAGCAGCTTTGGAACAGGGAAGAATCAGCCCCAGCATTTT.

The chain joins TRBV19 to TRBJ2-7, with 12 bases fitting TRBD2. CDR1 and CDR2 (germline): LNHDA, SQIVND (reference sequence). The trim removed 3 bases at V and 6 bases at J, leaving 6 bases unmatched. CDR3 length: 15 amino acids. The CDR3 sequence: CASSMRTSGIREQYF. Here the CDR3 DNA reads TGTGCCAGTAGTATGAGGACTAGCGGGATCCGCGAGCAGTACTTC.

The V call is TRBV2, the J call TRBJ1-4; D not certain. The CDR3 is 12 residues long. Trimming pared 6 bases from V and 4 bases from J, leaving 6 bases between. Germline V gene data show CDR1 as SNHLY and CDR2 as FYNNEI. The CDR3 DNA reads TGTGCCAGCAGGGGAGGTAATGAAAAACTGTTTTTT. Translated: CASRGGNEKLFF.

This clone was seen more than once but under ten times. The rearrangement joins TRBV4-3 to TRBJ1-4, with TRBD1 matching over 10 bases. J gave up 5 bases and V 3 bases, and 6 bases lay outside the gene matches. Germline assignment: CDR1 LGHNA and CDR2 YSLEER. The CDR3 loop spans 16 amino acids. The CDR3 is CASSQDGQGVNEKLFF. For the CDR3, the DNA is TGCGCCAGCAGCCAGGACGGACAGGGGGTAAATGAAAAACTGTTTTTT.

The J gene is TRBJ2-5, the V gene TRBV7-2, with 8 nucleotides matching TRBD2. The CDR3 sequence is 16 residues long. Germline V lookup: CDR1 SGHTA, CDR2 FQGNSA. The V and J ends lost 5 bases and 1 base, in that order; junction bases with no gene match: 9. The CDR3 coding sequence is TGTGCCAGCAGCGAGGGACTAGGGGGGGCCCAAGAGACCCAGTACTTC. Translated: CASSEGLGGAQETQYF. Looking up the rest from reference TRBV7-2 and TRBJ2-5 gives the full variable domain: GAGVSQSPSNKVTEKGKDVELRCDPISGHTALYWYRQSLGQGLEFLIYFQGNSAPDKSGLPSDRFSAERTGGSVSTLTIQRTQQEDSAVYLCASSEGLGGAQETQYFGPGTRLLVL.